The clone carrying this T cell receptor (beta chain) was seen only once. Per germline, CDR1 SGHNT and CDR2 YYREEE (reference sequence). V shed 4 bases and J shed 6 bases, with 18 bases lying between them. The CDR3 consists of 15 residues. The data belong to a study of blood T cell repertoires in COVID-19. Background on the study: Spain, Italy and the United States supplied samples that represented acute and convalescent COVID-19. T cells, B-cell-depleted T cells, or PBMCs provided the cDNA or gDNA that served as material.

The authors' processing: Reference gene primer amplification in the assay estimated nucleated cell counts. Here immunoSEQ multiplex PCR was the method, and the copy in TCRdb shows in-frame clones only, minus some. The D gene and trimming were derived from the DNA, and the V and J assignments and clone size from that table. The sample includes tens of thousands of clones, roughly 90% of them seen just once. Sequencing used peripheral blood. This receptor was obtained from a middle-aged man with COVID-19, enrolled during active disease. The chain recombines TRBV5-4 with TRBJ2-3, with D possibly matching TRBD1 (6 bases). The DNA for the CDR3 is TGTGCCAGCAGCCGAGCGGTGGGGGCGTCCGATACGCAGTATTTT. Its translation: CASSRAVGASDTQYF.